A selection of T cell receptor beta chains follows, all from one sample in a study of T cells after yellow fever vaccination. TCRdb processed the 5' RACE reads anew with MiXCR; each CDR3 protein has one entry. This sample has 500,000 to 650,000 distinct CDR3 sequences, with approximately 13% found just once. This specimen consisted of PBMCs, obtained on the day of the yellow fever booster vaccination. These receptors came from a man younger than 40 who received the YFV17D yellow fever vaccine. The CDR3 runs from the conserved cysteine through the conserved F or W. A D gene is named only where the DNA matches it firmly. Only part of the rows carry a size: once, few, many, or a class if the clone is expanded.

>TRBJ2-7|-|TRBV25-1|-
TGTGCCAGCAGTGAGACGACTCGGGAGCAGTACTTC
CASSETTREQYF
>TRBJ2-3|few|TRBV29-1|TRBD2
TGCAGCGTTGAGCCGACTAGCGGAATTACAGATACGCAGTATTTT
CSVEPTSGITDTQYF
>TRBJ2-3|-|TRBV18|TRBD2
TGTGCCAGCTCACCACCAGGTAGCGGGCTACACCTGACAGATACGCAGTATTTT
CASSPPGSGLHLTDTQYF
>TRBJ1-6|-|TRBV7-2|-
TGTGCCAGCAGCTTAGGGGCCGGACAAGGGTCACCCCTCCACTTT
CASSLGAGQGSPLHF
>TRBJ2-2|few|TRBV19|-
TGTGCCAGTAATACCCGGGACAAGAACACCGGGGAGCTGTTTTTT
CASNTRDKNTGELFF
>TRBJ2-7|-|TRBV6-5|TRBD1
TGTGCCAGCAGTTATGGGCGACAGGGGTACGAGCAGTACTTC
CASSYGRQGYEQYF
>TRBJ2-6|-|TRBV4-1|-
TGCGCCAGCAGCCGAGCCCCGTGGTCTGGGGCCAACGTCCTGACTTTC
CASSRAPWSGANVLTF
>TRBJ1-3|-|TRBV4-1|-
TGCGCCAGCAGCCAAGATTCCGGAGGGACCCTCTCTGGAAACACCATATATTTT
CASSQDSGGTLSGNTIYF
>TRBJ2-7|-|TRBV7-6|-
TGTGCCAGCAGCTTAGCATCACAGGGTGACGAGCAGTACTTC
CASSLASQGDEQYF
>TRBJ1-1|few|TRBV12-3/TRBV12-4|-
TGTGCCAGCAGTTTGCGAGTATTGGATGAAGCTTTCTTT
CASSLRVLDEAFF
>TRBJ2-7|-|TRBV20-1|TRBD2
TGCAGTGCTAGAGCTATAGCGGGAGTATCGTCCTACGAGCAGTACTTC
CSARAIAGVSSYEQYF
>TRBJ2-1|-|TRBV5-1|-
TGCGCCAGCGGCTCGGCGACTAGGGTCGGCAATGAGCAGTTCTTC
CASGSATRVGNEQFF
>TRBJ2-1|-|TRBV6-5|-
TGTGCCAGCAGTTACTCGATGCGGCGGGGTTACAATGAGCAGTTCTTC
CASSYSMRRGYNEQFF
>TRBJ2-3|many|TRBV11-2|-
TGTGCCAGCAGGTGGCCGGGACACCGCACAGATACGCAGTATTTT
CASRWPGHRTDTQYF
>TRBJ2-1|-|TRBV10-1|-
TGCGCCAGCAGTGATTCCTATGAGCAGTTCTTC
CASSDSYEQFF
>TRBJ2-7|-|TRBV9|TRBD1
TGTGCCAGCAGCGCGAGACAGGGGGGAGATTACGAGCAGTACTTC
CASSARQGGDYEQYF
>TRBJ2-1|-|TRBV7-2|TRBD2
TGTGCCAGCAGTTTACTAGCGGGGGACTCCTACAATGAGCAGTTCTTC
CASSLLAGDSYNEQFF